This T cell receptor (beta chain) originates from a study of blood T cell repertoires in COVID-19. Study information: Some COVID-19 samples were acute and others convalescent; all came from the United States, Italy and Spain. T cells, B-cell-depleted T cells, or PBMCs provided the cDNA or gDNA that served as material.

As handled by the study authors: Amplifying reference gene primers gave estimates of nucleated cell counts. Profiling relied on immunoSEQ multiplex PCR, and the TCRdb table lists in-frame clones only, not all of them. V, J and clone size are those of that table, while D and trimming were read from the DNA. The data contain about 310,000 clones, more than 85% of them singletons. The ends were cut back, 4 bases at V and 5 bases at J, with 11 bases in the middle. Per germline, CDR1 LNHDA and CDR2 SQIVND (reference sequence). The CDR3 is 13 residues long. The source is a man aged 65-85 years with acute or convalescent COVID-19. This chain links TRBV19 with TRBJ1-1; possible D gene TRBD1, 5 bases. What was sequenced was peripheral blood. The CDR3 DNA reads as TGTGCCAGTAGTAGGGGGGGGAGGACTGAAGCTTTCTTT. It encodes CASSRGGRTEAFF.